This is a list of T cell receptor beta chains from one sample in a study of sequential checkpoint blockade in melanoma. Data came from immunoSEQ multiplex PCR; TCRdb stores just in-frame clones and leaves some out. Of about 12,000 clones listed, about 65% are singletons. Sequences were derived from CD8+ T cells sorted from blood (inferred from file names), sampled from a patient given nivolumab and ipilimumab in sequence. The receptors stem from a human donor with melanoma. The CDR3 runs from the conserved cysteine through the conserved F or W. The D gene is left open where the match is weak. Clone size is stated in some rows and not others, as once, few, many or a class when expanded.

j_call d_call v_call cdr3_length clone_size cdr3_aa cdr3_nt
TRBJ1-6 TRBD1 TRBV11-1 14 few CASSRTGNNSPLHF TGTGCCAGCAGCAGGACAGGGAATAATTCACCCCTCCACTTT
TRBJ2-7 NA TRBV7-2 13 NA CASSPQESYEQYF TGTGCCAGCAGCCCTCAAGAGAGCTACGAGCAGTACTTC
TRBJ2-1 NA TRBV7-4 15 NA CASSLAISRYNEQFF TGTGCCAGCAGCTTAGCGATTTCGCGATACAATGAGCAGTTCTTC
TRBJ2-7 NA TRBV5-4 15 NA CASSLFPGTHYEQYF TGTGCCAGCAGCTTATTCCCCGGGACACACTACGAGCAGTACTTC
TRBJ2-7 TRBD1 TRBV5-5 15 few CASSFTGAVSYEQYF TGTGCCAGCAGCTTCACAGGGGCTGTCTCCTACGAGCAGTACTTC
TRBJ1-2 TRBD1 TRBV5-1 15 NA CASSLAAGTVNGYTF TGCGCCAGCAGCTTGGCGGCCGGGACAGTGAACGGCTACACCTTC
TRBJ2-5 TRBD1 TRBV5-4 13 NA CASSSTGEETQYF TGTGCCAGCAGCTCCACAGGGGAAGAGACCCAGTACTTC
TRBJ1-2 NA TRBV10-3 14 large CAISESVPNYGYTF TGTGCCATCAGTGAATCGGTCCCTAACTATGGCTACACCTTC
TRBJ2-7 TRBD1 TRBV7-3 14 NA CASSLGTEGYEQYF TGTGCCAGCAGCTTAGGGACAGAGGGCTACGAGCAGTACTTC
TRBJ1-6 NA TRBV27 13 NA CASSWGVNSPLHF TGTGCCAGCAGTTGGGGGGTAAATTCACCCCTCCACTTT
TRBJ2-5 NA TRBV28 12 NA CASTQFSETQYF TGTGCCAGTACACAGTTTTCGGAGACCCAGTACTTC
TRBJ2-1 TRBD2 TRBV6-1 15 NA CASSRTSGSTREQFF TGTGCCAGCTCTAGGACTAGCGGGAGTACGAGGGAGCAGTTCTTC
TRBJ1-1 NA TRBV11-2 17 NA CASSLLIAGGRNTEAFF TGTGCCAGCAGCTTATTAATTGCGGGGGGGAGGAACACTGAAGCTTTCTTT
TRBJ2-1 TRBD2 TRBV27 14 NA CASSFGLAGAPKFF TGTGCCAGCAGTTTCGGACTAGCGGGAGCTCCCAAGTTCTTC
TRBJ2-1 NA TRBV6-1 13 NA CASKEGLYNEQFF TGTGCCAGCAAGGAGGGCCTCTACAATGAGCAGTTCTTC
TRBJ2-7 NA TRBV28 12 medium-sized CASSYTGVEQYF TGTGCCAGCAGTTACACGGGGGTCGAGCAGTACTTC
TRBJ1-1 NA TRBV4-2 13 NA CASSLHRDTEAFF TGTGCCAGCAGCCTTCACAGGGACACTGAAGCTTTCTTT
TRBJ2-7 TRBD2 TRBV5-1 16 NA CASTFSGTSGPYEQYF TGCGCCAGCACCTTCTCAGGGACTAGCGGACCCTACGAGCAGTACTTC
TRBJ2-7 NA TRBV9 14 few CASSLTGRAYEQYF TGTGCCAGCAGCCTCACAGGGAGGGCCTACGAGCAGTACTTC
TRBJ2-7 NA TRBV28 13 NA CASRRDTTYEQYF TGTGCCAGCCGCCGGGACACCACTTACGAGCAGTACTTC
TRBJ1-1 TRBD1 TRBV4-2 15 NA CASSKGLGQDTEAFF TGTGCCAGCAGCAAAGGACTGGGACAGGACACTGAAGCTTTCTTT
TRBJ1-1 NA TRBV27 14 NA CASSLSGGNTEAFF TGTGCCAGCAGTTTGTCTGGAGGGAACACTGAAGCTTTCTTT
TRBJ2-4 TRBD1 TRBV7-2 15 NA CASSLRDRGKNIQYF TGTGCCAGCAGCTTAAGGGACAGGGGCAAAAACATTCAGTACTTC
TRBJ1-2 TRBD1 TRBV5-6 16 NA CASSFERQGFSYGYTF TGTGCCAGCAGCTTTGAGAGACAGGGGTTTAGTTATGGCTACACCTTC
TRBJ2-7 NA TRBV19 13 NA CASRSLGTYEQYF TGTGCCAGTAGAAGTCTAGGAACCTACGAGCAGTACTTC
TRBJ2-2 NA TRBV6-6 15 NA CASSYKGGSTGELFF TGTGCCAGCAGTTACAAAGGGGGATCCACCGGGGAGCTGTTTTTT
TRBJ1-1 TRBD1 TRBV4-3 15 NA CASSQDQGGSLEAFF TGCGCCAGCAGCCAAGATCAGGGGGGAAGCCTTGAAGCTTTCTTT
TRBJ2-7 TRBD1 TRBV4-1 12 once CASSRDSYEQYF TGCGCCAGCAGCCGGGACAGCTACGAGCAGTACTTC
TRBJ1-1 TRBD1 TRBV12-5 13 NA CASGLPGGTEAFF TGTGCTAGTGGTTTGCCAGGGGGAACTGAAGCTTTCTTT
TRBJ2-7 TRBD2 TRBV9 16 NA CASSSSTSGRPYEQYF TGTGCCAGCAGCTCCTCGACTAGCGGGAGGCCCTACGAGCAGTACTTC
TRBJ2-3 NA TRBV5-8 15 NA CASSLESRIADTQYF TGTGCCAGCAGCTTGGAGTCCAGGATTGCAGATACGCAGTATTTT
TRBJ2-2 NA TRBV6-1 15 NA CASSERGWNTGELFF TGTGCCAGCAGTGAAAGGGGGTGGAACACCGGGGAGCTGTTTTTT
TRBJ2-1 NA TRBV9 14 NA CASSGESSYNEQFF TGTGCCAGCAGCGGCGAGAGCTCCTACAATGAGCAGTTCTTC
TRBJ2-7 TRBD2 TRBV9 17 once CASSVEGTSPFSYEQYF TGTGCCAGCAGCGTAGAAGGGACTAGTCCTTTCTCCTACGAGCAGTACTTC
TRBJ1-1 NA TRBV7-9 13 once CATSYDQGQSAFF TGTGCCACCAGCTATGACCAGGGCCAATCGGCTTTCTTT
TRBJ2-1 TRBD2 TRBV12-5 15 once CASGLVGLARKEQFF TGTGCTAGTGGTTTGGTAGGACTAGCTCGCAAGGAGCAGTTCTTC